A single sample gave rise to the 19 T cell receptor beta chains below, sequenced in a study of CD8+CD57+ T cells in acquired aplastic anemia. All patients picked for sequencing had shown, by flow cytometry, an expansion of CD8+CD57+ cells. TCR beta VDJ and CDR3 profiling used genomic DNA as template. TCRdb re-called the reads through MiXCR, storing one row per CDR3 protein. The data show under 350,000 distinct CDR3 sequences, approximately 57% seen once. Sequenced sample: sorted CD4+, CD8+, or CD8+CD57+ T cells (not recorded which) from PBMCs. The origin of the receptors is a human donor with aplastic anemia.

This clonotype was detected ten times or more. V gene TRBV6-1 combines with J gene TRBJ2-1; no clear D gene. With 7 bases removed from V and 0 bases from J, the gap between germline ends came to 13 bases. The germline V gene encodes CDR1 MNHNS and CDR2 SASEGT. The CDR3 is 15 residues long. The CDR3 region is CASTNPLISYNEQFF. CDR3 DNA: TGTGCCAGCACTAACCCGTTAATCTCCTACAATGAGCAGTTCTTC.

A few counts support this clonotype. The rearrangement uses TRBV10-3 and TRBJ1-2; D uncertain. Germline V gives CDR1 ENHRY, CDR2 SYGVKD. CDR3 length equals 15 residues. Trimming shortened V by 3 bases and J by 1 base, and 12 bases separated the two germline ends. CDR3 amino acids: CAISDLVTDNYGYTF. Written as DNA, the CDR3 is TGTGCCATCAGTGACCTCGTGACGGATAACTATGGCTACACCTTC.

This clonotype was counted ten times or more. The J gene is TRBJ1-1, the V gene TRBV10-3; possibly TRBD1 for D (6 bases). The ends were cut back, 6 bases at V and 3 bases at J, with 11 bases in the middle. CDR3 size: 13 residues. CDR1 is ENHRY and CDR2 is SYGVKD in the germline V gene. The CDR3 protein is CAISLKGDTEAFF. CDR3 coding DNA: TGTGCCATCAGCTTAAAGGGGGACACTGAAGCTTTCTTT.

This clonotype has a count of ten or more. The rearrangement links TRBV5-1 to TRBJ2-2; no firm D call. V was shortened by 0 bases and J by 4 bases, with 7 bases between the two germline ends. From germline, CDR1 is SGHRS and CDR2 YFSETQ. This CDR3 has 14 residues. The CDR3 spells CASSLDGSTGELFF. In DNA, the CDR3 is TGCGCCAGCAGCTTGGACGGTTCCACCGGGGAGCTGTTTTTT.

There are many counts of this clonotype. The chain recombines TRBV12-5 with TRBJ2-1; 11 nucleotides agree with TRBD2. V shed 2 bases and J 5 bases; nucleotides not matched to a gene: 5. The V gene's germline CDR1 is LGHNT and CDR2 FRNRAP. The CDR3 totals 16 residues. The CDR3 DNA reads TGTGCTAGTGGTTTGCCTCGGACTAGCGGGCACAATGAGCAGTTCTTC. Encoded protein: CASGLPRTSGHNEQFF.

As concerns this clonotype: A much larger clone differs by one base, so this may be a read error. V usage is TRBV6-5 and J usage is TRBJ1-5, with unresolved D. Germline CDR1 and CDR2: MNHEY and SVGAGI. This CDR3 has 18 residues. V lost 0 bases and J 0 bases, leaving 15 bases between the germline ends. CDR3 protein: CASSYSYEGLISNQPQHF. The CDR3 DNA sequence: TGTGCCAGCAGTTACTCGTATGAGGGTTTAATTAGCAATCAGCCCCAGCATTTT.

This clonotype was counted ten times or more. V usage is TRBV4-1 and J usage is TRBJ1-4; D is unclear. The CDR3 length is 15 residues. Germline V gene sequence: CDR1 MGHRA, CDR2 YSYEKL. V lost 0 bases, J lost 5 bases, and 10 bases lay in between. CDR3 sequence reads: CASSQDSSRNEKLFF. The CDR3 DNA sequence: TGCGCCAGCAGCCAAGATAGCAGTAGGAATGAAAAACTGTTTTTT.

This clonotype showed up many times. J is TRBJ2-1 and V is TRBV10-3; 7 positions match TRBD2. Germline V CDR1 and CDR2: ENHRY, SYGVKD. J gave up 7 bases and V 7 bases, and 4 bases lay outside the gene matches. The CDR3 spans 12 residues. CDR3 bases: TGTGCCATCACGACTAGCAGGAATGAGCAGTTCTTC. Protein product: CAITTSRNEQFF.

There are many counts of this clonotype. The genes are TRBV7-3 and TRBJ1-5; 9 bases align to TRBD1. The CDR3 totals 14 residues. CDR1 is SGHTA and CDR2 is FQGTGA in the germline V gene. J gave up 6 bases and V 5 bases, and 5 bases lay outside the gene matches. The CDR3, as DNA: TGTGCCAGCAGCACGACAGGGGGGGGTCAGCCCCAGCATTTT. Translating it yields CASSTTGGGQPQHF.

This clonotype occurred many times. In DNA form, the CDR3 reads TGCGCCAGCAGCCCCGGGAACGTGGGGGCGCTTGGCTACACCTTC. Encoded protein: CASSPGNVGALGYTF. This chain connects TRBV5-1 to TRBJ1-2; D possibly corresponds to TRBD1 (6 bases). This CDR3 has 15 residues. Trimming stripped 4 bases from V and 7 bases from J, with 20 bases between. CDR1 SGHRS and CDR2 YFSETQ come from the germline V gene.

The chain joins TRBV5-1 to TRBJ2-1; 11 bases line up with TRBD2. Germline CDR1 reads SGHRS; CDR2 reads YFSETQ. The CDR3 runs to 16 residues. Unmatched junction bases numbered 7, after V lost 4 bases and J lost 4 bases. In DNA form, the CDR3 reads TGCGCCAGCAGCCCTACCTCTAGCGGGGGGTACAATGAGCAGTTCTTC. The encoded protein is CASSPTSSGGYNEQFF. Together with reference TRBV5-1 and TRBJ2-1, the CDR3 gives the full variable domain: KAGVTQTPRYLIKTRGQQVTLSCSPISGHRSVSWYQQTPGQGLQFLFEYFSETQRNKGNFPGRFSGRQFSNSRSEMNVSTLELGDSALYLCASSPTSSGGYNEQFFGPGTRLTVL.

V gene TRBV11-1 combines with J gene TRBJ1-4, with D maybe TRBD1 (5 bases). CDR1 and CDR2 from the germline V gene are SGHAT and FQDESV (reference sequence). Trimming removed 5 bases from V and 14 bases from J, with 18 bases in between. The length of the CDR3 is 13 residues. The CDR3 region is CASSDGSPGRLFF. The CDR3 DNA sequence: TGTGCCAGCAGCGACGGCAGTCCAGGGAGGCTGTTTTTT.

The gene calls are TRBV12-3 or TRBV12-4 and TRBJ1-3; 8 bases match TRBD1. The CDR3 has 15 amino acids. J lost 4 bases, V lost 1 base, and 3 bases had no gene match. This CDR3 is CASSLGRGRGNTIYF. The CDR3 DNA follows: TGTGCCAGCAGTTTAGGCAGGGGGCGCGGAAACACCATATATTTT.

Note on this clonotype: The conserved phenylalanine or tryptophan normally closing the CDR3 is absent here, so this likely arose from a read error. The V call is TRBV2, the J call TRBJ1-4; the D gene is possibly TRBD1 (6 bases). Germline V gives CDR1 SNHLY, CDR2 FYNNEI. V was clipped by 5 bases and J by 0 bases, with 10 bases between them. The CDR3 contains 15 residues. The CDR3 DNA sequence: TGTGCCAGCAGTCAACAGGGAGCAACTAATGAAAAACTGTTTTCT. Its protein product is CASSQQGATNEKLFS.

The chain combines TRBV12-3 or TRBV12-4 with TRBJ2-7; no clear D gene. The CDR3 loop spans 12 amino acids. V was shortened by 5 bases and J by 7 bases, with 12 bases between the two germline ends. CDR3 sequence reads: CASSTPGREQYF. The CDR3 DNA is TGTGCCAGCAGTACTCCCGGGCGGGAGCAGTACTTC.

The chain couples TRBV7-2 to TRBJ2-5, with D maybe TRBD1 (5 bases). The CDR3 length is 13 residues. The ends were cut back, 2 bases at V and 4 bases at J, with 8 bases in the middle. Germline V gene data show CDR1 as SGHTA and CDR2 as FQGNSA. This CDR3 reads CASSLQGSETQYF. The DNA for the CDR3 is TGTGCCAGCAGCTTACAGGGCTCAGAGACCCAGTACTTC.

The rearrangement uses TRBV5-1 and TRBJ2-7, with 7 bases matching TRBD2. Per the germline V gene, CDR1 is SGHRS and CDR2 is YFSETQ. The CDR3 loop spans 14 amino acids. The trim removed 3 bases at V and 0 bases at J, leaving 3 bases unmatched. Here the CDR3 DNA reads TGCGCCAGCAGCTCTTTAGCGGGCTCCTACGAGCAGTACTTC. Protein product: CASSSLAGSYEQYF.

This clonotype was counted ten times or more. The J gene is TRBJ1-1, the V gene TRBV11-2; TRBD1 aligns across 9 bases. Germline V CDR1 and CDR2: SGHAT, FQNNGV. The V and J ends lost 1 base and 5 bases, in that order; junction bases with no gene match: 8. The CDR3 extends over 16 amino acids. The CDR3 sequence is CASSLVLDRGNTEAFF. DNA for the CDR3: TGTGCCAGCAGCTTAGTCCTGGACAGGGGTAATACTGAAGCTTTCTTT.

V usage is TRBV20-1 and J usage is TRBJ2-7; TRBD2 is a possible D gene (5 bases). The V gene's germline CDR1 is DFQATT and CDR2 SNEGSKA (reference sequence). V was cut by 3 bases and J by 0 bases, with 18 bases left in between. This CDR3 region has 16 residues. The CDR3 nucleotides read TGCAGTGCTAGGGACTCTCGCGGGTGGTACTCCTACGAGCAGTACTTC. Translated: CSARDSRGWYSYEQYF.